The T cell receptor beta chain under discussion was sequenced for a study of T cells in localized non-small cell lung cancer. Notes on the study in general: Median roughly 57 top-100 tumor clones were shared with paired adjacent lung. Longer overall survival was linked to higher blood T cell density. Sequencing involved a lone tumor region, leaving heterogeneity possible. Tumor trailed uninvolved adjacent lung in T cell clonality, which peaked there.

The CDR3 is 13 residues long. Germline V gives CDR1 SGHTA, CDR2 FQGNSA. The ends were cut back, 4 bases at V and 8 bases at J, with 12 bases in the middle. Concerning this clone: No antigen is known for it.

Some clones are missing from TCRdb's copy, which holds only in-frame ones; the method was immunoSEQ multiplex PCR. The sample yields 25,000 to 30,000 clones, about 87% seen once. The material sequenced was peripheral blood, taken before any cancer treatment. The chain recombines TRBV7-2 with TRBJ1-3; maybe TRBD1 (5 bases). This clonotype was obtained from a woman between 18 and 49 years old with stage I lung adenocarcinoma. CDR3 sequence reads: CASSYGTTDTIYF. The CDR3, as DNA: TGTGCCAGCAGCTACGGGACGACGGACACCATATATTTT.